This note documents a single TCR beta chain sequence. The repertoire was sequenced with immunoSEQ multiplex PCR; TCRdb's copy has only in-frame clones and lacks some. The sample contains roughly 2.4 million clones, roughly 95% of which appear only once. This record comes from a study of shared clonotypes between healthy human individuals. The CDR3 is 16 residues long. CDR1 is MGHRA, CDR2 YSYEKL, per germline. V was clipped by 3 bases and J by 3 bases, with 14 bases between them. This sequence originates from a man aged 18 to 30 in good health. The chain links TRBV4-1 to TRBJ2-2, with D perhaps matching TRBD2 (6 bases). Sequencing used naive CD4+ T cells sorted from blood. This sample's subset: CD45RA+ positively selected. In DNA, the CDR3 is TGCGCCAGCAGCCACCCCCGAGGAGGGTACACCGGGGAGCTGTTTTTT. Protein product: CASSHPRGGYTGELFF.